The next 13 T cell receptor beta chains were all read from a single sample in a study of T-cell reconstitution after alpha-beta-depleted transplantation in children (dated by TCRdb to 2016 to 2018). The library was made by PCR. These reads were obtained on an Illumina HiSeq 2500. Molecular barcoding was employed in the preparation of TCR libraries, with unique molecular identifiers being used to normalize TCRbeta repertoire quantification. TCRdb reanalyzed the raw reads on its own, using fastp at Q25 for trimming and MiXCR for clone calling, and kept in-frame beta chains. Entries are consolidated by CDR3 protein sequence, retaining the most common genes and DNA. The sample table contains about 90,000 distinct CDR3 sequences; only one count was recorded for roughly 8% of them. Jointly, the top ten make up 5.5% to 8% of the sample. Sequenced material: PBMCs from the stem cell graft donor, taken from the stem cell graft. These receptors were collected from a human donor who donated a stem cell graft to a child with congenital amegakaryocytic thrombocytopenia.

This clonotype was counted ten times or more. The chain recombines TRBV20-1 with TRBJ2-3; the match to TRBD2 covers 11 bases. This CDR3 region has 16 residues. Germline CDR1 is DFQATT and CDR2 is SNEGSKA (reference sequence). Trimming removed 6 bases from V and 3 bases from J; junction bases left unmatched: 11. The CDR3 loop reads CSAPGGTSGGTDTQYF. The CDR3, as DNA: TGCAGTGCCCCCGGTGGCACTAGCGGGGGTACAGATACGCAGTATTTT.

This clonotype was seen many times. V gene TRBV6-5 combines with J gene TRBJ2-3; D gene ambiguous. V was clipped by 3 bases and J by 2 bases, with 9 bases between them. CDR1 is MNHEY and CDR2 is SVGAGI in the germline V gene. The CDR3 has 14 residues. CDR3 nucleotides: TGTGCCAGCAGTTATTCCTCAAACACAGATACGCAGTATTTT. Encoded protein: CASSYSSNTDTQYF.

This clonotype was detected ten times or more. This rearrangement joins TRBV20-1 to TRBJ2-3; D is possibly TRBD2 (6 bases). This CDR3 has 18 residues. V shed 0 bases and J shed 2 bases, with 21 bases lying between them. CDR1 DFQATT and CDR2 SNEGSKA come from the germline V gene (reference sequence). The CDR3 loop reads CSAREASDWRGVTDTQYF. In DNA form, the CDR3 reads TGCAGTGCTAGAGAGGCTAGCGATTGGAGAGGGGTCACAGATACGCAGTATTTT.

In this sample, this clonotype turned up many times. The rearrangement joins TRBV12-3 or TRBV12-4 to TRBJ1-4; 7 nucleotides line up with TRBD1. V trimming: 9 bases; J trimming: 7 bases; junction bases outside the gene matches: 8. CDR3 length: 13 residues. The CDR3 reads CASRGTAFEKLFF. CDR3 coding DNA: TGTGCCAGTCGAGGGACAGCTTTTGAAAAACTGTTTTTT.

This clonotype appeared many times. This sequence joins TRBV20-1 and TRBJ2-5; 7 bases align to TRBD2. This CDR3 is built from 15 residues. The germline V gene has CDR1 DFQATT and CDR2 SNEGSKA (reference sequence). J lost 1 base, V lost 0 bases, and 5 bases had no gene match. As DNA, the CDR3 is TGCAGTGCTAGAGATCTGGGGACTATCCAAGAGACCCAGTACTTC. Residues: CSARDLGTIQETQYF.

This clonotype showed up many times. The CDR3: CASSLGQRNGYTF. The CDR3 nucleotides are TGTGCCAGCAGCCTCGGACAGAGAAATGGCTACACCTTC. The V and J genes are TRBV7-9 and TRBJ1-2, with D possibly matching TRBD1 (6 bases). CDR3 length: 13 amino acids. Deletions cut 5 bases from V and 6 bases from J, with 13 bases between. Per germline, CDR1 SEHNR and CDR2 FQNEAQ (reference sequence).

This clonotype was seen repeatedly, ten times or more. This sequence joins TRBV3-1 and TRBJ2-1; a possible D gene is TRBD1 (5 bases). The CDR3 loop spans 17 amino acids. Germline lookup yields CDR1 LGHDT and CDR2 YNNKEL (reference sequence). V was trimmed by 0 bases and J by 7 bases, leaving 19 bases between them. The chain's CDR3 is CASSQDLVFFRANEQFF. CDR3 nucleotide sequence: TGTGCCAGCAGCCAAGATCTTGTTTTTTTCAGGGCTAATGAGCAGTTCTTC.

The sample holds many counts of this clonotype. The chain has TRBV12-3 or TRBV12-4 and TRBJ2-1; tentatively, D is TRBD2 (6 bases). This CDR3 is built from 16 residues. V was shortened by 5 bases and J by 2 bases, with 16 bases between the two germline ends. The CDR3 here is CASSPLGGAAYNEQFF. The CDR3 coding sequence is TGTGCCAGCAGTCCCCTAGGAGGGGCTGCCTACAATGAGCAGTTCTTC.

Ten or more counts support this clonotype. V is TRBV20-1 and J is TRBJ1-1; 7 bases align to TRBD1. The ends lost 0 bases at V and 2 bases at J; junction bases unmatched: 3. Germline V gene lookup returns CDR1 DFQATT and CDR2 SNEGSKA (reference sequence). This CDR3 comprises 14 residues. CDR3 bases: TGCAGTGCTAGAGATGGGGACAGAAACACTGAAGCTTTCTTT. This codes for CSARDGDRNTEAFF.

J is TRBJ1-2 and V is TRBV30, with 9 nucleotides matching TRBD1. CDR3 length: 13 amino acids. After removal of 1 base from V and 6 bases from J, the junction contained 3 bases not matched to a gene. Per germline, CDR1 GTSNPN and CDR2 SVGIG (reference sequence). The CDR3 is CAWSATGGDGYTF. The CDR3 bases are TGTGCCTGGAGTGCAACAGGGGGCGATGGCTACACCTTC. The variable domain in full, with the rest retrieved from reference TRBV30 and TRBJ1-2, is SQTIHQWPATLVQPVGSPLSLECTVEGTSNPNLYWYRQAAGRGLQLLFYSVGIGQISSEVPQNLSASRPQDRQFILSSKKLLLSDSGFYLCAWSATGGDGYTFGSGTRLTVV.

The V gene is TRBV5-4, the J gene TRBJ2-3; 9 bases are a match to TRBD2. After removal of 4 bases from V and 4 bases from J, the junction contained 10 bases not matched to a gene. Germline V CDR1 and CDR2: SGHNT, YYREEE (reference sequence). CDR3 length: 16 amino acids. CDR3 sequence reads: CASSGGGRALADTQYF. The CDR3 DNA sequence: TGTGCCAGCAGCGGTGGCGGGAGGGCCCTCGCAGATACGCAGTATTTT.

This clonotype came up many times. V and J are TRBV30 and TRBJ2-7, with 8 bases fitting TRBD1. Germline CDR1 reads GTSNPN; CDR2 reads SVGIG (reference sequence). V lost 8 bases to trimming and J lost 0 bases; unmatched junction nucleotides: 3. This CDR3 contains 12 residues. As DNA, the CDR3 is TGTGCCGGGGGACAGGACTCCTACGAGCAGTACTTC. It is translated as CAGGQDSYEQYF.

Many counts were recorded for this clonotype. V usage is TRBV6-1 and J usage is TRBJ2-3; 8 nucleotides agree with TRBD1. Germline-derived CDR1 and CDR2 are MNHNS and SASEGT. CDR3 length equals 16 residues. V lost 6 bases to trimming and J lost 3 bases; unmatched junction nucleotides: 11. CDR3 amino acids: CASSNPTGGSTDTQYF. Written as DNA, the CDR3 is TGTGCCAGCAGCAATCCTACAGGGGGATCGACAGATACGCAGTATTTT.